Listed below are T cell receptor beta chains from one sample, sequenced in a study of technical replicates of blood from four donors. Profiled with immunoSEQ multiplex PCR; TCRdb holds only in-frame clones, not every one. Here the sample spans roughly 56,000 clones, nearly 95% being singletons. Source material: PBMCs. Receptors originate from a human donor in good health. Some clones in this sample may be carry-over from other donors' samples. Each CDR3 is given with its conserved first and last residue. D genes are given only for firm matches. Rows give clone size only sometimes, using once, few, many, or a class for an expanded clone.

j_call: TRBJ1-1
cdr3_length: 16
clone_size: -
v_call: TRBV7-9
d_call: -
cdr3_aa: CASSLPSMGQNTEAFF
cdr3_nt: TGTGCCAGCAGCTTACCGTCTATGGGACAGAACACTGAAGCTTTCTTT

j_call: TRBJ1-2
cdr3_length: 13
clone_size: once
v_call: TRBV12-5
d_call: TRBD1
cdr3_aa: CASGLGTGRGYTF
cdr3_nt: TGTGCTAGTGGTTTGGGGACAGGGAGGGGCTACACCTTC

j_call: TRBJ2-5
cdr3_length: 15
clone_size: -
v_call: TRBV4-3
d_call: -
cdr3_aa: CASSPDSRFGETQYF
cdr3_nt: TGCGCCAGCAGCCCTGATTCGCGGTTCGGGGAGACCCAGTACTTC

j_call: TRBJ2-2
cdr3_length: 15
clone_size: -
v_call: TRBV7-9
d_call: TRBD1
cdr3_aa: CASGPGQGFTGELFF
cdr3_nt: TGTGCCAGCGGTCCGGGACAGGGTTTCACCGGGGAGCTGTTTTTT

j_call: TRBJ2-5
cdr3_length: 13
clone_size: -
v_call: TRBV30
d_call: -
cdr3_aa: CAWSVLGQETQYF
cdr3_nt: TGTGCCTGGAGTGTACTAGGACAGGAGACCCAGTACTTC

j_call: TRBJ2-1
cdr3_length: 14
clone_size: few
v_call: TRBV11-3
d_call: -
cdr3_aa: CASSLAGFDNEQFF
cdr3_nt: TGTGCCAGCAGCTTAGCAGGGTTCGACAATGAGCAGTTCTTC

j_call: TRBJ2-3
cdr3_length: 16
clone_size: -
v_call: TRBV5-1
d_call: -
cdr3_aa: CASSPTGTGDSDTQYF
cdr3_nt: TGCGCCAGCAGCCCGACGGGTACAGGGGACTCCGATACGCAGTATTTT

j_call: TRBJ2-7
cdr3_length: 16
clone_size: -
v_call: TRBV4-3
d_call: TRBD2
cdr3_aa: CASSQYIAGGRYEQYF
cdr3_nt: TGCGCCAGCAGCCAGTACATAGCGGGGGGGCGCTACGAGCAGTACTTC

j_call: TRBJ2-1
cdr3_length: 17
clone_size: -
v_call: TRBV9
d_call: -
cdr3_aa: CASMVRAGPSSYNEQFF
cdr3_nt: TGTGCCAGCATGGTGAGAGCGGGCCCGAGCTCCTACAATGAGCAGTTCTTC

j_call: TRBJ1-2
cdr3_length: 14
clone_size: -
v_call: TRBV7-2
d_call: TRBD1
cdr3_aa: CASSRRGQPYGYTF
cdr3_nt: TGTGCCAGCAGCCGACGGGGACAGCCGTATGGCTACACCTTC

j_call: TRBJ2-1
cdr3_length: 16
clone_size: -
v_call: TRBV27
d_call: -
cdr3_aa: CASSSVDRILGNEQFF
cdr3_nt: TGTGCCAGCAGTTCGGTGGACAGAATCCTGGGTAATGAGCAGTTCTTC

j_call: TRBJ1-1
cdr3_length: 15
clone_size: -
v_call: TRBV4-3
d_call: TRBD1
cdr3_aa: CASSQARTGGVEAFF
cdr3_nt: TGCGCCAGCAGCCAAGCCAGGACAGGGGGCGTTGAAGCTTTCTTT

j_call: TRBJ2-1
cdr3_length: 15
clone_size: -
v_call: TRBV9
d_call: TRBD2
cdr3_aa: CASSPLAGGPAEQFF
cdr3_nt: TGTGCCAGCAGCCCCTTAGCGGGAGGGCCAGCTGAGCAGTTCTTC

j_call: TRBJ1-2
cdr3_length: 13
clone_size: -
v_call: TRBV6-5
d_call: -
cdr3_aa: CASTRRVTYGYTF
cdr3_nt: TGTGCCAGCACCCGTCGGGTCACCTATGGCTACACCTTC

j_call: TRBJ2-1
cdr3_length: 11
clone_size: -
v_call: TRBV20-1
d_call: TRBD2
cdr3_aa: CSWTSNDEQFF
cdr3_nt: TGCAGTTGGACTAGCAATGATGAGCAGTTCTTC

j_call: TRBJ2-3
cdr3_length: 14
clone_size: -
v_call: TRBV6-1
d_call: -
cdr3_aa: CAGNRGASTDTQYF
cdr3_nt: TGTGCCGGCAACCGGGGGGCTAGCACAGATACGCAGTATTTT

j_call: TRBJ2-5
cdr3_length: 13
clone_size: -
v_call: TRBV7-6
d_call: -
cdr3_aa: CASSPGRQETQYF
cdr3_nt: TGTGCCAGCAGCCCAGGGCGGCAAGAGACCCAGTACTTC

j_call: TRBJ2-7
cdr3_length: 17
clone_size: once
v_call: TRBV2
d_call: TRBD1
cdr3_aa: CANSELAGTETSYEQYF
cdr3_nt: TGTGCCAACTCAGAATTGGCAGGGACAGAGACATCCTACGAGCAGTACTTC

j_call: TRBJ2-7
cdr3_length: 14
clone_size: -
v_call: TRBV7-9
d_call: TRBD1
cdr3_aa: CASSNGQGFGEQYF
cdr3_nt: TGTGCCAGCAGTAATGGACAGGGGTTCGGGGAGCAGTACTTC

j_call: TRBJ1-1
cdr3_length: 15
clone_size: -
v_call: TRBV6-5
d_call: TRBD1
cdr3_aa: CASTLTTGTGTRAFF
cdr3_nt: TGTGCCAGCACCCTCACCACCGGGACAGGAACCCGGGCTTTCTTT

j_call: TRBJ1-1
cdr3_length: 13
clone_size: -
v_call: TRBV13
d_call: -
cdr3_aa: CASSKGEGTEAFF
cdr3_nt: TGTGCCAGCAGCAAGGGGGAAGGTACTGAAGCTTTCTTT

j_call: TRBJ1-1
cdr3_length: 17
clone_size: -
v_call: TRBV30
d_call: TRBD1
cdr3_aa: CAWRRDRVMADVTEAFF
cdr3_nt: TGTGCCTGGAGGAGGGACAGAGTAATGGCGGATGTCACTGAAGCTTTCTTT

j_call: TRBJ2-5
cdr3_length: 13
clone_size: -
v_call: TRBV6-1
d_call: TRBD1
cdr3_aa: CASRKTGWETQYF
cdr3_nt: TGTGCCAGCAGGAAGACAGGGTGGGAGACCCAGTACTTC

j_call: TRBJ2-1
cdr3_length: 15
clone_size: -
v_call: TRBV7-8
d_call: TRBD2
cdr3_aa: CASSLRDGGTNEQFF
cdr3_nt: TGTGCCAGCAGCTTAAGGGACGGGGGGACCAATGAGCAGTTCTTC

j_call: TRBJ2-2
cdr3_length: 17
clone_size: -
v_call: TRBV7-9
d_call: -
cdr3_aa: CASSLGLLTGLTGELFF
cdr3_nt: TGTGCCAGCAGCTTAGGGCTCCTGACGGGATTAACCGGGGAGCTGTTTTTT

j_call: TRBJ1-1
cdr3_length: 14
clone_size: -
v_call: TRBV11-1
d_call: TRBD1
cdr3_aa: CASNTGETNTEAFF
cdr3_nt: TGTGCCAGCAACACAGGGGAGACGAACACTGAAGCTTTCTTT

j_call: TRBJ2-5
cdr3_length: 16
clone_size: -
v_call: TRBV10-3
d_call: TRBD1
cdr3_aa: CAISESGQGRRETQYF
cdr3_nt: TGTGCCATCAGTGAGTCGGGACAGGGGCGACGGGAGACCCAGTACTTC

j_call: TRBJ1-1
cdr3_length: 13
clone_size: -
v_call: TRBV7-2
d_call: -
cdr3_aa: CASSPPGGTEAFF
cdr3_nt: TGTGCCAGCAGCCCCCCGGGTGGCACTGAAGCTTTCTTT

j_call: TRBJ1-6
cdr3_length: 17
clone_size: -
v_call: TRBV27
d_call: TRBD1
cdr3_aa: CASSLTWDRVGNSPLHF
cdr3_nt: TGTGCCAGCAGTTTAACTTGGGACAGGGTAGGAAATTCACCCCTCCACTTT

j_call: TRBJ2-7
cdr3_length: 14
clone_size: -
v_call: TRBV9
d_call: TRBD1
cdr3_aa: CASSVDAGGNEQYF
cdr3_nt: TGTGCCAGCAGCGTAGACGCAGGGGGCAACGAGCAGTACTTC

j_call: TRBJ2-5
cdr3_length: 16
clone_size: -
v_call: TRBV11-2
d_call: TRBD2
cdr3_aa: CASSLVGGGQQETQYF
cdr3_nt: TGTGCCAGCAGCTTAGTCGGGGGAGGGCAACAAGAGACCCAGTACTTC

j_call: TRBJ2-7
cdr3_length: 15
clone_size: -
v_call: TRBV5-1
d_call: -
cdr3_aa: CASSLAQDGAYEQYF
cdr3_nt: TGCGCCAGCAGCTTGGCACAGGACGGCGCCTACGAGCAGTACTTC

j_call: TRBJ2-7
cdr3_length: 16
clone_size: once
v_call: TRBV6-1
d_call: TRBD2
cdr3_aa: CASSVQLAGSTYEQYF
cdr3_nt: TGTGCCAGCAGTGTCCAACTAGCGGGATCCACCTACGAGCAGTACTTC

j_call: TRBJ1-2
cdr3_length: 15
clone_size: -
v_call: TRBV5-1
d_call: TRBD1
cdr3_aa: CASSESTGNYGGYTF
cdr3_nt: TGCGCCAGCAGCGAATCGACAGGGAACTATGGTGGCTACACCTTC

j_call: TRBJ2-1
cdr3_length: 18
clone_size: -
v_call: TRBV27
d_call: TRBD1
cdr3_aa: CASSLYSRTGIAYNEQFF
cdr3_nt: TGTGCCAGCAGTTTATACTCCCGGACAGGCATTGCCTACAATGAGCAGTTCTTC

j_call: TRBJ1-3
cdr3_length: 15
clone_size: once
v_call: TRBV6-5
d_call: -
cdr3_aa: CASRTSGLSGNTIYF
cdr3_nt: TGTGCCAGCAGAACCTCAGGGTTATCTGGAAACACCATATATTTT

j_call: TRBJ2-7
cdr3_length: 17
clone_size: -
v_call: TRBV5-1
d_call: TRBD1
cdr3_aa: CASSSHPGQGAVYEQYF
cdr3_nt: TGCGCCAGCAGCTCCCACCCGGGACAGGGGGCGGTGTACGAGCAGTACTTC

j_call: TRBJ2-3
cdr3_length: 15
clone_size: -
v_call: TRBV19
d_call: -
cdr3_aa: CASSIVPTSTDTQYF
cdr3_nt: TGTGCCAGTAGTATAGTTCCGACTAGCACAGATACGCAGTATTTT

j_call: TRBJ2-3
cdr3_length: 12
clone_size: -
v_call: TRBV30
d_call: TRBD2
cdr3_aa: CAWEAGGDTQYF
cdr3_nt: TGTGCCTGGGAGGCGGGAGGGGATACGCAGTATTTT

j_call: TRBJ2-5
cdr3_length: 14
clone_size: -
v_call: TRBV6-5
d_call: -
cdr3_aa: CASSYSNSQETQYF
cdr3_nt: TGTGCCAGCAGTTACTCGAACAGCCAAGAGACCCAGTACTTC

j_call: TRBJ1-6
cdr3_length: 14
clone_size: -
v_call: TRBV12-5
d_call: TRBD1
cdr3_aa: CASGLGQGYITLHF
cdr3_nt: TGTGCTAGTGGTTTGGGACAGGGTTATATCACCCTCCACTTT

j_call: TRBJ2-2
cdr3_length: 15
clone_size: -
v_call: TRBV7-9
d_call: TRBD1
cdr3_aa: CASSLTGTGTGELFF
cdr3_nt: TGTGCCAGCAGCTTAACCGGGACAGGCACCGGGGAGCTGTTTTTT

j_call: TRBJ1-6
cdr3_length: 14
clone_size: -
v_call: TRBV9
d_call: -
cdr3_aa: CASSAQTGNSPLHF
cdr3_nt: TGTGCCAGCAGCGCGCAGACCGGGAATTCACCCCTCCACTTT

j_call: TRBJ2-1
cdr3_length: 16
clone_size: -
v_call: TRBV7-3
d_call: -
cdr3_aa: CASSPSAGVAANEQFF
cdr3_nt: TGTGCCAGCAGCCCGTCGGCTGGGGTAGCGGCGAATGAGCAGTTCTTC

j_call: TRBJ2-7
cdr3_length: 15
clone_size: -
v_call: TRBV6-5
d_call: TRBD1
cdr3_aa: CASSYLGQGAAEQYF
cdr3_nt: TGTGCCAGCAGTTACTTGGGACAGGGGGCGGCGGAGCAGTACTTC

j_call: TRBJ2-7
cdr3_length: 15
clone_size: -
v_call: TRBV4-3
d_call: -
cdr3_aa: CASSQDWGRGREQYF
cdr3_nt: TGCGCCAGCAGCCAAGACTGGGGGCGCGGGAGAGAGCAGTACTTC

j_call: TRBJ2-3
cdr3_length: 15
clone_size: -
v_call: TRBV5-4
d_call: -
cdr3_aa: CASSPPGRGSDTQYF
cdr3_nt: TGTGCCAGCAGCCCCCCGGGGAGAGGATCAGATACGCAGTATTTT

j_call: TRBJ1-1
cdr3_length: 13
clone_size: -
v_call: TRBV5-1
d_call: -
cdr3_aa: CASSLLQNTEAFF
cdr3_nt: TGCGCCAGCAGCTTACTACAGAACACTGAAGCTTTCTTT

j_call: TRBJ2-7
cdr3_length: 18
clone_size: -
v_call: TRBV4-3
d_call: TRBD2
cdr3_aa: CASSPTGLAGGPSYEQYF
cdr3_nt: TGCGCCAGCAGCCCCACGGGACTAGCGGGAGGGCCATCCTACGAGCAGTACTTC

j_call: TRBJ2-7
cdr3_length: 17
clone_size: -
v_call: TRBV4-2
d_call: TRBD2
cdr3_aa: CASSRGGLAERSYEQYF
cdr3_nt: TGTGCCAGCAGCCGGGGGGGACTAGCGGAGCGATCCTACGAGCAGTACTTC

j_call: TRBJ2-1
cdr3_length: 15
clone_size: -
v_call: TRBV19
d_call: TRBD2
cdr3_aa: CASSIVAGAWNEQFF
cdr3_nt: TGTGCCAGTAGTATTGTAGCGGGGGCCTGGAATGAGCAGTTCTTC

j_call: TRBJ2-2
cdr3_length: 16
clone_size: once
v_call: TRBV11-2
d_call: -
cdr3_aa: CASSAPEQGSTGELFF
cdr3_nt: TGTGCCAGCAGCGCGCCGGAACAGGGCAGCACCGGGGAGCTGTTTTTT

j_call: TRBJ2-3
cdr3_length: 16
clone_size: -
v_call: TRBV5-1
d_call: TRBD1
cdr3_aa: CASSLAITGGTDTQYF
cdr3_nt: TGCGCCAGCAGCTTGGCCATTACAGGGGGAACAGATACGCAGTATTTT